The TCR beta chain under discussion was sequenced for a study of patients and donors after allogeneic stem cell transplantation. The CDR3 extends over 17 amino acids. The V end lost 1 base, the J end lost 2 bases, and 16 bases lay between the germline ends. Germline CDR1 and CDR2: SGHVS and FQNEAQ. TCRdb analysed the RT-PCR reads with MiXCR anew, one entry per CDR3 protein. The sample shows roughly 150,000 distinct CDR3 sequences, about 24% of them seen only once. The chain joins TRBV7-8 to TRBJ2-3, with D possibly being TRBD1 or TRBD2 (5 bases each). The TCR comes from a human donor who was either an allogeneic HSCT recipient or a stem cell or donor lymphocyte infusion donor (not recorded which). It is not recorded whose cells these are; they may come from a transplant donor. The material sequenced was blood, either unsorted or a sorted T cell fraction (not recorded which). CDR3 sequence reads: CASSLGGAVTDTDTQYF. CDR3 coding DNA: TGTGCCAGCAGCTTAGGAGGGGCCGTGACCGACACAGATACGCAGTATTTT.